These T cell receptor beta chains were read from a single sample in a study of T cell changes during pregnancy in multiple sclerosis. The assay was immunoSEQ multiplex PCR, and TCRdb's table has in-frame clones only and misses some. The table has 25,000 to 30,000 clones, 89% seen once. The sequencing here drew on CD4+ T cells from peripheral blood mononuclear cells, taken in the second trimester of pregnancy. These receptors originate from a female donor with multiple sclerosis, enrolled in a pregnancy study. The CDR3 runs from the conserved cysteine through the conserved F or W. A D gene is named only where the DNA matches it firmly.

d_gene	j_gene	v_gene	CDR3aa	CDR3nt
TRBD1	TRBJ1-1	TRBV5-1	CASSLAGQGNTEAFF	TGCGCCAGCAGCTTGGCTGGACAGGGGAACACTGAAGCTTTCTTT
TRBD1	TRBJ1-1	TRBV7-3	CASSPGQGERAFF	TGTGCCAGCAGCCCAGGACAGGGGGAAAGAGCTTTCTTT
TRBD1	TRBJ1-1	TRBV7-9	CASSQGAQGNTEAFF	TGTGCCAGCAGCCAGGGGGCACAGGGGAACACTGAAGCTTTCTTT
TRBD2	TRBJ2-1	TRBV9	CASSASSGGYNEQFF	TGTGCCAGCAGCGCCTCTAGCGGGGGGTACAATGAGCAGTTCTTC
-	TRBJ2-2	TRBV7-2	CATSIQGTATGELFF	TGTGCCACCTCGATACAGGGCACTGCGACCGGGGAGCTGTTTTTT
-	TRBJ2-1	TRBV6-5	CASRESGGEQFF	TGTGCCAGCAGGGAGTCTGGAGGCGAGCAGTTCTTC
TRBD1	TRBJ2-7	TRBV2	CASSEWGTGGYEQYF	TGTGCCAGCAGTGAGTGGGGGACAGGGGGCTACGAGCAGTACTTC
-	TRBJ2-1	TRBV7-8	CASSPGLNEGEQFF	TGTGCCAGCAGCCCGGGACTGAACGAAGGTGAGCAGTTCTTC
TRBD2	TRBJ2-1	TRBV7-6	CASSLAERGAMYNEQFF	TGTGCCAGCAGCTTAGCTGAGCGGGGGGCCATGTACAATGAGCAGTTCTTC
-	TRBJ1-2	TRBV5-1	CASSLGPGDGYTF	TGCGCCAGCAGCTTGGGACCGGGGGACGGCTACACCTTC
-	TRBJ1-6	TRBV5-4	CASSSMAESSYNSPLHF	TGTGCCAGCAGCTCCATGGCGGAGAGCTCCTATAATTCACCCCTCCACTTT
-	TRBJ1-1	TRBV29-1	CSVARELYTEAFF	TGCAGCGTTGCGCGAGAATTATACACTGAAGCTTTCTTT
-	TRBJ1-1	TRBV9	CASSGGAGPVNTEAFF	TGTGCCAGCAGCGGTGGGGCAGGGCCCGTGAACACTGAAGCTTTCTTT
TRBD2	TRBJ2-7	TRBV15	CATSRAPAGGTYEQYF	TGTGCCACCAGCAGAGCTCCAGCGGGGGGTACCTACGAGCAGTACTTC
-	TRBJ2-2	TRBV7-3	CASSLDGLPNTGELFF	TGTGCCAGCAGCTTGGACGGACTACCGAACACCGGGGAGCTGTTTTTT
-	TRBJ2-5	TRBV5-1	CASGKTGIQETQYF	TGCGCCAGCGGAAAGACAGGAATCCAAGAGACCCAGTACTTC
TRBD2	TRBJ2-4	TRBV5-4	CASSLAASGGVDIQYF	TGTGCCAGCAGCTTGGCGGCTAGCGGGGGGGTAGACATTCAGTACTTC
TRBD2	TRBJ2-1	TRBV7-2	CASSLQRGGENEQFF	TGTGCCAGCAGCTTACAGCGGGGGGGCGAAAATGAGCAGTTCTTC
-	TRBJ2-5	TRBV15	CATSMRFGETQYF	TGTGCCACCAGCATGCGGTTCGGGGAGACCCAGTACTTC
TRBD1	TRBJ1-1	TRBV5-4	CASSLAGGSEAFF	TGTGCCAGCAGCTTGGCAGGGGGGTCTGAAGCTTTCTTT
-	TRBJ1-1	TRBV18	CASSPPGREGTEAFF	TGTGCCAGCTCACCACCGGGCAGGGAGGGGACTGAAGCTTTCTTT
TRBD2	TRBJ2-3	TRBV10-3	CAISEGLAGSTDTQYF	TGTGCCATCAGTGAAGGGCTAGCGGGGAGCACAGATACGCAGTATTTT